One and the same sample provided the 17 T cell receptor beta chains below, sequenced in a study of blood T cell repertoires in COVID-19. Clones were sequenced by immunoSEQ multiplex PCR, and TCRdb holds only the in-frame ones, with some missing. The sample gives about 190,000 clones, 65% to 85% of which show up once; roughly 3.2% is in the top ten. The sample consisted of PBMCs or T cells enriched from blood (not recorded which). The receptor source for this set is a woman aged 25 to 39 who had recovered from COVID-19.

V and J are TRBV5-1 and TRBJ2-5; possibly TRBD1 for D (6 bases). V was trimmed by 7 bases and J by 2 bases, leaving 15 bases between them. CDR1 is SGHRS and CDR2 is YFSETQ in the germline V gene. This CDR3 has 14 residues. The CDR3 is CASGRGQGQETQYF. The DNA of the CDR3 is TGCGCCAGCGGTAGGGGCCAGGGGCAAGAGACCCAGTACTTC.

The genes are TRBV5-5 and TRBJ1-5; D possibly corresponds to TRBD1 (6 bases). Trimming took off 4 bases at V and 4 bases at J, with 15 bases between the two ends. Germline V gene data show CDR1 as SGHKS and CDR2 as YYEKEE (reference sequence). The CDR3 is 15 amino acids. CDR3 region: CASSTAQGGNQPQHF. The DNA for the CDR3 is TGTGCCAGCAGCACCGCACAGGGAGGGAATCAGCCCCAGCATTTT.

The rearrangement links TRBV11-2 to TRBJ2-1; TRBD2 matches 12 bases. Looked up from germline, CDR1 is SGHAT and CDR2 is FQNNGV. The CDR3 consists of 16 residues. Trimming cost V 5 bases and J 4 bases; bases outside gene matches: 6. The CDR3 sequence: CASSPRTSGIYNEQFF. The CDR3 DNA reads TGTGCCAGCAGCCCACGGACTAGCGGGATATACAATGAGCAGTTCTTC.

This chain connects TRBV27 to TRBJ2-3; 9 nucleotides line up with TRBD1. Germline values: CDR1 MNHEY, CDR2 SMNVEV (reference sequence). J was trimmed by 3 bases and V by 3 bases; bases with no gene match: 4. There are 15 residues in the CDR3. The DNA for the CDR3 is TGTGCCAGCAGTTTTCTACAGGGGGCAACAGATACGCAGTATTTT. Translation: CASSFLQGATDTQYF.

In its sample, this clone was seen once. The gene calls are TRBV27 and TRBJ2-7; TRBD2 agrees at 12 bases. The germline CDR1 and CDR2 sequences are MNHEY and SMNVEV (reference sequence). V lost 3 bases and J lost 2; bases outside the gene matches: 5. There are 16 residues in the CDR3. CDR3 bases: TGTGCCAGCAGTTTCCTTACTAGCGGGGGGCCCTACGAGCAGTACTTC. This sequence encodes CASSFLTSGGPYEQYF.

The table lists this clone with a count of one. This chain links TRBV5-1 with TRBJ2-6; 11 nucleotides match TRBD2. Trimming removed 0 bases from V and 0 bases from J; junction bases left unmatched: 11. The CDR3 consists of 21 residues. CDR1 SGHRS and CDR2 YFSETQ come from the germline V gene. DNA of the CDR3: TGCGCCAGCAGCTTGGATCCCATCGGACTAGCGGGCCTCTCTGGGGCCAACGTCCTGACTTTC. Its protein is CASSLDPIGLAGLSGANVLTF.

This sequence joins TRBV7-3 and TRBJ2-1, with D possibly being TRBD2 (6 bases). V shed 3 bases and J shed 7 bases, with 16 bases lying between them. CDR1 and CDR2 from the germline V gene are SGHTA and FQGTGA. The CDR3 is 15 residues long. CDR3 sequence: CASSFPRGGDNEQFF. As DNA, the CDR3 is TGTGCCAGCAGCTTCCCCCGGGGCGGGGATAATGAGCAGTTCTTC. The full variable domain, with the rest looked up from reference TRBV7-3 and TRBJ2-1, is GAGVSQTPSNKVTEKGKYVELRCDPISGHTALYWYRQSLGQGPEFLIYFQGTGAADDSGLPNDRFFAVRPEGSVSTLKIQRTERGDSAVYLCASSFPRGGDNEQFFGPGTRLTVL.

A word on this clone: It may be a read error: a sequence one base away is much more abundant. V is TRBV7-9 and J is TRBJ1-2; D is unclear. Germline loops: CDR1 SEHNR, CDR2 FQNEAQ (reference sequence). The CDR3 contains 13 residues. V was clipped by 1 base and J by 3 bases, with 6 bases between them. The DNA for the CDR3 is TGTGCCAGCAGCTTAGACGGAGACTATGGCTACACCTTC. This codes for CASSLDGDYGYTF. The whole variable domain, remainder taken from reference TRBV7-9 and TRBJ1-2, is DTGVSQNPRHKITKRGQNVTFRCDPISEHNRLYWYRQTLGQGPEFLTYFQNEAQLEKSRLLSDRFSAERPKGSFSTLEIQRTEQGDSAMYLCASSLDGDYGYTFGSGTRLTVV.

This chain joins TRBV5-1 and TRBJ1-2; 8 nucleotides line up with TRBD1. Germline CDR1 and CDR2: SGHRS and YFSETQ. The CDR3 is 18 amino acids. With V trimmed by 0 bases and J by 4 bases, 14 bases remained unmatched. The CDR3 sequence: CASSLVNTGRGPGYGYTF. The CDR3 nucleotides read TGCGCCAGCAGCTTGGTCAACACAGGCAGGGGGCCGGGCTATGGCTACACCTTC.

This chain joins TRBV7-8 and TRBJ1-2, with 8 bases lining up with TRBD1. Trimming removed 5 bases from V and 5 bases from J; junction bases left unmatched: 16. The CDR3 consists of 17 residues. Germline values: CDR1 SGHVS, CDR2 FQNEAQ. In nucleotides, the CDR3 is TGTGCCAGCAGCATACAGACAGGGGCCTCCCGAAGGTATGGCTACACCTTC. Translation gives CASSIQTGASRRYGYTF.

The V call is TRBV9, the J call TRBJ2-3; 7 nucleotides align to TRBD1. This CDR3 has 16 residues. V trimming: 4 bases; J trimming: 1 base; junction bases outside the gene matches: 9. Germline V CDR1 and CDR2: SGDLS, YYNGEE. The CDR3: CASSPRGGSGTDTQYF. CDR3 DNA: TGTGCCAGCAGCCCCCGAGGGGGCAGCGGCACAGATACGCAGTATTTT.

The chain carries TRBV3-1 (or the pseudogene TRBV3-2) and TRBJ1-6, with a tentative D call TRBD1 (5 bases). Trimming cost V 0 bases and J 7 bases, with 13 bases left between them. This CDR3 is 16 amino acids long. The germline CDR1 and CDR2 sequences are LGHDT and YNNKEL (reference sequence). The CDR3 is CASSQDGGSENSPLHF. The CDR3 DNA reads as TGTGCCAGCAGCCAAGATGGGGGGTCGGAAAATTCACCCCTCCACTTT.

The chain uses TRBV7-8 and TRBJ1-1; D may be TRBD1 (5 bases). Germline loops: CDR1 SGHVS, CDR2 FQNEAQ. The CDR3 loop spans 15 amino acids. V lost 1 base, J lost 1 base, and 10 bases lay in between. The CDR3 sequence: CASSLDRGENTEAFF. The CDR3 coding sequence is TGTGCCAGCAGCTTAGATCGGGGGGAGAACACTGAAGCTTTCTTT.

The chain couples TRBV6-4 to TRBJ2-1; TRBD2 aligns across 14 bases. After removal of 3 bases from V and 14 bases from J, the junction contained 9 bases not matched to a gene. CDR3 size: 15 residues. Germline CDR1 MRHNA, CDR2 SNTAGT. The CDR3 loop is CASSESGLAGGGEFF. The CDR3 nucleotides are TGTGCCAGCAGTGAGAGCGGACTAGCGGGGGGCGGGGAGTTCTTC.

This clone showed up just once. This chain connects TRBV6-2 or TRBV6-3 to TRBJ2-2; D might be TRBD2 (5 bases). The CDR3 has 19 amino acids. The V gene's germline CDR1 is MNHEY and CDR2 SVGEGT. V lost 2 bases to trimming and J lost 2 bases, with 21 bases between them. This CDR3 is CASSYPAPRTRHNTGELFF. CDR3 in DNA: TGTGCCAGCAGTTACCCTGCCCCCAGAACTAGACATAACACCGGGGAGCTGTTTTTT.

The chain uses TRBV9 and TRBJ1-6, with 7 bases fitting TRBD1. Germline V gives CDR1 SGDLS, CDR2 YYNGEE. The CDR3 spans 13 residues. The CDR3 DNA sequence: TGTCCGGAGGGGGCGGGCCATAATTCACCCCTCCACTTT. As protein: CPEGAGHNSPLHF.

The V and J genes are TRBV4-2 and TRBJ1-5, with D possibly being TRBD1 (6 bases). This CDR3 is 13 amino acids long. V lost 2 bases and J 7 bases, leaving 9 bases between the germline ends. Germline-derived CDR1 and CDR2 are LGHNA and YNFKEQ. The CDR3 loop reads CASSQSGDQPQHF. CDR3 nucleotides: TGTGCCAGCAGCCAATCAGGGGACCAGCCCCAGCATTTT.